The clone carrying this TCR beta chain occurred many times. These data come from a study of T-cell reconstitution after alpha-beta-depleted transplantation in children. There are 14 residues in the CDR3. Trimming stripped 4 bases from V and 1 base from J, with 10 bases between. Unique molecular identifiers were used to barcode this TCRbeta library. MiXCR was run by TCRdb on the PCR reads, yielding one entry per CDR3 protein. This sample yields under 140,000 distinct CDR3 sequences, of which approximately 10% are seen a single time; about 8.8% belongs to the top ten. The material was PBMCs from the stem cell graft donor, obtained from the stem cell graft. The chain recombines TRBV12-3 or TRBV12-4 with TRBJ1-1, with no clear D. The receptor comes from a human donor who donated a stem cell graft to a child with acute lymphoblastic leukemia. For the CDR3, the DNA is TGTGCCAGCAGTTCGAAGTCATGGAACACTGAAGCTTTCTTT. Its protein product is CASSSKSWNTEAFF.